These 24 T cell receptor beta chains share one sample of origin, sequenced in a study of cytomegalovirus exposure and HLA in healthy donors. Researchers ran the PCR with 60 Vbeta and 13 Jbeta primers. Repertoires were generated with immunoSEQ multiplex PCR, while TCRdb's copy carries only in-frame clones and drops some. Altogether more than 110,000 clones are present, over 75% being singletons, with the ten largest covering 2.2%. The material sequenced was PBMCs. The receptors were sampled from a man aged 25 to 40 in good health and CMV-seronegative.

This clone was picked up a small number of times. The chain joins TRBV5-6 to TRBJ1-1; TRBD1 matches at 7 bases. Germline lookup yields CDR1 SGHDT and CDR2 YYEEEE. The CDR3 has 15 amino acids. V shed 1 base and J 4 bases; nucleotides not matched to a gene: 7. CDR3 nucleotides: TGTGCCAGCAGCTTGTCAAGGGGGCGGGTCACTGAAGCTTTCTTT. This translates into CASSLSRGRVTEAFF.

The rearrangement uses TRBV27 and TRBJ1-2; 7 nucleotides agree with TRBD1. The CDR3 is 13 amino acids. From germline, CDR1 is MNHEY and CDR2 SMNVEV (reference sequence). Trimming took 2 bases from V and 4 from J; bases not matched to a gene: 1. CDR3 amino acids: CASSLRDSYGYTF. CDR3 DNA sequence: TGTGCCAGCAGTTTACGGGACAGCTATGGCTACACCTTC.

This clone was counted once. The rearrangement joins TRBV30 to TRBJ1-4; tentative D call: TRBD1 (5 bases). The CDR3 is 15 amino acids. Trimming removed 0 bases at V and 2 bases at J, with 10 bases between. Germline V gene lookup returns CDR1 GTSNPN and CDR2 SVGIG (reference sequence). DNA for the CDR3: TGTGCCTGGAGTGTACCGGGGGACACTAATGAAAAACTGTTTTTT. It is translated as CAWSVPGDTNEKLFF.

CDR3 sequence reads: CASSPLEQGGSDTQYF. The DNA for the CDR3 is TGCGCCAGCAGCCCTCTAGAGCAGGGTGGTTCAGATACGCAGTATTTT. The chain employs TRBV4-1 and TRBJ2-3, with a weak D call TRBD1 (5 bases). Germline assignment: CDR1 MGHRA and CDR2 YSYEKL. CDR3 length: 16 residues. Trimming removed 4 bases from V and 4 bases from J, with 18 bases in between.

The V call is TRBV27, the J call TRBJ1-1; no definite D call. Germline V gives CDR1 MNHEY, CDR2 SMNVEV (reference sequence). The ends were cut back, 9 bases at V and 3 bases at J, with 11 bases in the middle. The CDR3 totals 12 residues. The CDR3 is CASRSYYTEAFF. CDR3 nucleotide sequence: TGTGCCAGTCGGTCCTACTACACTGAAGCTTTCTTT.

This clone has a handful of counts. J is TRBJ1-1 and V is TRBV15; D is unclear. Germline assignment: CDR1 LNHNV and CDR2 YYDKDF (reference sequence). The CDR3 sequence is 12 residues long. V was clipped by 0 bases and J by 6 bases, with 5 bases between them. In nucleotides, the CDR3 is TGTGCCACCAGCAGAGATAGCCCTGAAGCTTTCTTT. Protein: CATSRDSPEAFF.

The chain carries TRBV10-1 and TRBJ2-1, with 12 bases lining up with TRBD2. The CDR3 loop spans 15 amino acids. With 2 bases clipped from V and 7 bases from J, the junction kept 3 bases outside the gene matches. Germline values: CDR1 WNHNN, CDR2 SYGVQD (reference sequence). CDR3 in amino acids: CASSETSGGRNEQFF. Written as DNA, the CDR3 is TGCGCCAGCAGTGAGACTAGCGGGGGGCGGAATGAGCAGTTCTTC.

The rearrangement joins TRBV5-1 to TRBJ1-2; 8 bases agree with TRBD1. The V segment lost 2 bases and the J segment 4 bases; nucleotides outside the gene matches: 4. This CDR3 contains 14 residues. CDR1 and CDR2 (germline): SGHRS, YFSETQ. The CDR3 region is CASSFRGQAYGYTF. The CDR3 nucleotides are TGCGCCAGCAGCTTCAGGGGGCAGGCCTATGGCTACACCTTC.

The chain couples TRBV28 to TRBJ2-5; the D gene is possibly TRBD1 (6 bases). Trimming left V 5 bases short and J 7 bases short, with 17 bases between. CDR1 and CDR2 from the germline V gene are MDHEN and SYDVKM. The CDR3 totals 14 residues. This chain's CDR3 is CASSKHRVGGTQYF. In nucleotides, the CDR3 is TGTGCCAGCAGTAAACACAGGGTTGGGGGGACCCAGTACTTC.

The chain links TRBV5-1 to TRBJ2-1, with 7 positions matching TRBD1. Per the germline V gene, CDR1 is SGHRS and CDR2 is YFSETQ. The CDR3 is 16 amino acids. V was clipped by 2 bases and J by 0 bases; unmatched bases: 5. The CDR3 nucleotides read TGCGCCAGCAGCTTCGGCGGACAGGCCTCCTACAATGAGCAGTTCTTC. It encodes CASSFGGQASYNEQFF.

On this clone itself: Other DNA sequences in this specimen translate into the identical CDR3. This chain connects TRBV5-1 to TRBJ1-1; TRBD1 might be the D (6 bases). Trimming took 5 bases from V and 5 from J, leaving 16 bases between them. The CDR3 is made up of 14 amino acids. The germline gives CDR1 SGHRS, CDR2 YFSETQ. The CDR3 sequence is CASRLQGGSTEAFF. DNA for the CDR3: TGCGCCAGCAGACTACAGGGTGGATCGACTGAAGCTTTCTTT.

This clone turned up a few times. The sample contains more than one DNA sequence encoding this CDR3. The CDR3 sequence is CASSYSEGQPQHF. DNA for the CDR3: TGTGCCAGCAGTTACTCCGAGGGTCAGCCCCAGCATTTT. V and J are TRBV6-6 and TRBJ1-5; no firm D call. The CDR3 consists of 13 residues. Germline CDR1 and CDR2: MNHNY and SVGAGI (reference sequence). Trimming removed 0 bases from V and 6 bases from J, with 6 bases in between.

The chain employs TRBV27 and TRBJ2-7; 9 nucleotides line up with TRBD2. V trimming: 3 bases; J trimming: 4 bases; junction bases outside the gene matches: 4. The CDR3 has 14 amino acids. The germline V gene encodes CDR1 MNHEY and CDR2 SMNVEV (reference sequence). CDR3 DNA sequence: TGTGCCAGCAGTTTGGTAGCGGGAGCGTACGAGCAGTACTTC. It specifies CASSLVAGAYEQYF.

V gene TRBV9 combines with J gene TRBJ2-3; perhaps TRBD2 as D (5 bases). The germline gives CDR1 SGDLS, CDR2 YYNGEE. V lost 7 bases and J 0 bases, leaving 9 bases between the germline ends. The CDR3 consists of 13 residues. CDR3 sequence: CASRRGSTDTQYF. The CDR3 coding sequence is TGTGCCAGCCGCCGCGGGAGCACAGATACGCAGTATTTT.

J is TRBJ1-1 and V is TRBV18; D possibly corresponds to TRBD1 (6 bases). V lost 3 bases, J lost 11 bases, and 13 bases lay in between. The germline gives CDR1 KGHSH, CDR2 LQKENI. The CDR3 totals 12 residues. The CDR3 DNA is TGTGCCAGCTCACCGAGGGGGTCGGAGGCTTTCTTT. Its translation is CASSPRGSEAFF.

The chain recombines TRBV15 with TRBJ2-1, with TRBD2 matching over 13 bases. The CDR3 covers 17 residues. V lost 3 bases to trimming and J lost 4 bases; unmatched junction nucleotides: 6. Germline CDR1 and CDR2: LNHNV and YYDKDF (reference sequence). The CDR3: CATSRRGLAGVYNEQFF. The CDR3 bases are TGTGCCACCAGCAGGCGCGGACTAGCGGGAGTATACAATGAGCAGTTCTTC.

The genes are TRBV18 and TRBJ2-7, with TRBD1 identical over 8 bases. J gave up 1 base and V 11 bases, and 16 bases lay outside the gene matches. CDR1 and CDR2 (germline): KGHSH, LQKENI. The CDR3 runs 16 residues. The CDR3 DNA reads TGTGCCCCACACTGGGAGGACAGGGCCCTATCCTACGAGCAGTACTTC. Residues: CAPHWEDRALSYEQYF.

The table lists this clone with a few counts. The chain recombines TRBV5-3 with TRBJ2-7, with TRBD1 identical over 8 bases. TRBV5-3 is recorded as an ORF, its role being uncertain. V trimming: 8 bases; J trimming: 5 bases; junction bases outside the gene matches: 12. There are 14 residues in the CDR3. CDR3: CASRDTGGLDEQYF. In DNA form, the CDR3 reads TGTGCCAGCAGGGATACAGGGGGGCTGGACGAGCAGTACTTC.

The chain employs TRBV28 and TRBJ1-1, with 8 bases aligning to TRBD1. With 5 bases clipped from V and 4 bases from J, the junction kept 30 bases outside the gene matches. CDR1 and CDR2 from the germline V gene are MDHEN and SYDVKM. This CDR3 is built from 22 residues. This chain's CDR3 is CASSPPTGVIFSFKVVSTEAFF. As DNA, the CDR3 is TGTGCCAGCAGTCCTCCGACAGGGGTGATTTTTTCGTTTAAGGTTGTAAGCACTGAAGCTTTCTTT.

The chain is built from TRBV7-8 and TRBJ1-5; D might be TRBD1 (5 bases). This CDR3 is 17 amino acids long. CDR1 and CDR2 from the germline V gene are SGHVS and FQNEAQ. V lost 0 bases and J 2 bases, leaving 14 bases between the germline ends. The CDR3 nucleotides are TGTGCCAGCAGCTTAGCGGGAAGGGGAACAGGCAATCAGCCCCAGCATTTT. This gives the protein CASSLAGRGTGNQPQHF.

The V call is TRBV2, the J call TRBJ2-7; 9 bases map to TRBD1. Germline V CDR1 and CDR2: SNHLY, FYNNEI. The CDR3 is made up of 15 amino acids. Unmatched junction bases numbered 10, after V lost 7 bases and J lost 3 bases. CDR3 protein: CASTPRDRVGYEQYF. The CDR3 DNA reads TGTGCCAGCACCCCGCGGGACAGGGTAGGCTACGAGCAGTACTTC.

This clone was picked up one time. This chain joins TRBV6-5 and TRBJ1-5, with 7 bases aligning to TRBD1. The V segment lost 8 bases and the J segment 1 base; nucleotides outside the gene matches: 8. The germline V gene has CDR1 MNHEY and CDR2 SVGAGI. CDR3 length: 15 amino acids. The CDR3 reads CASGLQQGSNQPQHF. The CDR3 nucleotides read TGTGCCAGCGGACTCCAACAGGGGAGCAATCAGCCCCAGCATTTT.

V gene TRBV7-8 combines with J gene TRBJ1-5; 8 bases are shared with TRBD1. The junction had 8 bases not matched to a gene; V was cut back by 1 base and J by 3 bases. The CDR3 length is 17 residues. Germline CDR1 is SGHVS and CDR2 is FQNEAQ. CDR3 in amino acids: CASSLGARDRFNQPQHF. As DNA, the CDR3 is TGTGCCAGCAGCTTAGGGGCTAGGGACAGGTTCAATCAGCCCCAGCATTTT. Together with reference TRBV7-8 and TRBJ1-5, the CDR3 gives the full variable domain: GAGVSQSPRYKVAKRGQDVALRCDPISGHVSLFWYQQALGQGPEFLTYFQNEAQLDKSGLPSDRFFAERPEGSVSTLKIQRTQQEDSAVYLCASSLGARDRFNQPQHFGDGTRLSIL.

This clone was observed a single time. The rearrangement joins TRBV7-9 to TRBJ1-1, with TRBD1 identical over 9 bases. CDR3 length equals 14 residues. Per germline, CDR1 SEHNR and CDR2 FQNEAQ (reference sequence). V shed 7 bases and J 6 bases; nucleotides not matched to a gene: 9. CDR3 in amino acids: CASIRTGASPEAFF. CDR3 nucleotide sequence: TGTGCCAGCATCAGGACAGGGGCAAGTCCTGAAGCTTTCTTT.